This record concerns one T cell receptor beta chain sequence. Its matching antigen is unknown. Trimming cost V 0 bases and J 5 bases, with 14 bases left between them. CDR1 is SGHDT, CDR2 YYEEEE, per germline. The CDR3 has 16 amino acids. Sequencing used immunoSEQ multiplex PCR; TCRdb keeps in-frame clones, though not all of them. The table has some 14,000 clones, about 93% seen once. The data stem from a study of T cell clonotyping in hematopoietic cell transplantation. Findings of the study overall: Recipient TCR diversity dropped after transplant; expanded clonotypes rose from day 30 to 180.

This clonotype was sampled from a male patient aged 60 to 75 who had an allogeneic stem cell transplant from an unrelated donor, so the T cells may come from the graft donor. Some clones in this sample may be carry-over from other donors' samples. This sequence joins TRBV5-6 and TRBJ2-2; D tentatively reads TRBD1 or TRBD2 (5 bases each). The input for sequencing was PBMCs, taken 30 days after allogeneic stem cell transplant. The CDR3 is CASSLGGDPGTGELFF. The CDR3 nucleotides read TGTGCCAGCAGCTTGGGAGGGGACCCCGGGACCGGGGAGCTGTTTTTT.